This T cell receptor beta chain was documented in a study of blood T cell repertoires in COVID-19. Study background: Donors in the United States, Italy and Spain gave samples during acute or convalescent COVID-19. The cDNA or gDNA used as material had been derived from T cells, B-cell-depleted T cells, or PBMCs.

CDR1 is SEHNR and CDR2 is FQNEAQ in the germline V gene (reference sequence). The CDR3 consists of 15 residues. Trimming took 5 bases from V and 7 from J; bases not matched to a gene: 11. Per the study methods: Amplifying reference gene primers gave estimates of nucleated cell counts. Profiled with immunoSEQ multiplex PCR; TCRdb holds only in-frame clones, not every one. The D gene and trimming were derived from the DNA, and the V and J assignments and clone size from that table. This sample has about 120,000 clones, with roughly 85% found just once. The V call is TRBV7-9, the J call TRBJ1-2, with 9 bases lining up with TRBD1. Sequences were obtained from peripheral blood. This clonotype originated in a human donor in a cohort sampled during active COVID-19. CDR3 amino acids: CASSAPETGGGGYTF. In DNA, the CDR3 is TGTGCCAGCAGCGCCCCCGAGACAGGGGGAGGTGGCTACACCTTC.